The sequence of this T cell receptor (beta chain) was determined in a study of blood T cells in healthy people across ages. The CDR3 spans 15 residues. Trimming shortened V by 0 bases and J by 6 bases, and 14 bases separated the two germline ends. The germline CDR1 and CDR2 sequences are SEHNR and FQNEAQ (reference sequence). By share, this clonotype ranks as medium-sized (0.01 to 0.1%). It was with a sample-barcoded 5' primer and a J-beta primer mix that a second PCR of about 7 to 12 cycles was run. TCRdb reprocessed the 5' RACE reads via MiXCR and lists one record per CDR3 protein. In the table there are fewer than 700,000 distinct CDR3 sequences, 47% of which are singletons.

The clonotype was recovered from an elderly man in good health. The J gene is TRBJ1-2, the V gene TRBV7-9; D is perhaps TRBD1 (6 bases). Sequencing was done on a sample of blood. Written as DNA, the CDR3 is TGTGCCAGCAGCTTAGCACAGGGCGGACGCGATGGCTACACCTTC. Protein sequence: CASSLAQGGRDGYTF.